The 25 T cell receptor beta chains listed next were all sequenced from one sample in a study of naive and memory T cell subsets (dated by TCRdb to 2017 to 2019). The library was produced with UMI-ligation and nested PCR. The sequencer listed for this sample is Illumina MiSeq. To cover both TRBC1 and TRBC2, the beta constant-region primer consisted of an equimolar mix of two oligonucleotides. Using fastp trimming at Q25 and MiXCR clonotype assembly, TCRdb reanalyzed the public sequencing data and kept in-frame beta chains. Rows with one shared CDR3 protein collapse into an entry with the most common genes and DNA. This sample is represented by tens of thousands of distinct CDR3 sequences; about an eighth of them were singletons. Around a fifth of the sample belongs to the ten largest clones. The sample consisted of effector memory CD4+ T cells from blood. In the paper's terms, the cell subset or site label means: effector memory, CD45RA- CD27-. The receptors come from a human donor in good health.

The gene calls are TRBV4-1 and TRBJ1-6; no firm D call. There are 13 residues in the CDR3. Germline CDR1 reads MGHRA; CDR2 reads YSYEKL. V lost 1 base and J lost 2, with 0 bases in between. The chain's CDR3 is CASSQAYNSPLHF. The CDR3 DNA follows: TGCGCCAGCAGCCAAGCCTATAATTCACCCCTCCACTTT.

This rearrangement joins TRBV15 to TRBJ1-5; D unclear. Trimming took off 0 bases at V and 4 bases at J, with 10 bases between the two ends. CDR1 and CDR2 from the germline V gene are LNHNV and YYDKDF (reference sequence). The CDR3 sequence is 15 residues long. The DNA for the CDR3 is TGTGCCACCAGCAGAGATCCAAAAGGAAATCAGCCCCAGCATTTT. It yields the protein CATSRDPKGNQPQHF.

As concerns this clonotype: This clone may be a read error of a much larger clone one base away. The chain employs TRBV7-2 and TRBJ1-1; D remains unclear. This CDR3 is built from 12 residues. From germline, CDR1 is SGHTA and CDR2 FQGNSA. V lost 5 bases to trimming and J lost 11 bases, with 15 bases between them. CDR3 loop: CASSVQLTLAFF. DNA of the CDR3: TGTGCCAGCAGCGTACAACTTACCTTGGCTTTCTTT.

This clonotype was detected a few times. J is TRBJ1-6 and V is TRBV11-2; no clear D. Germline V gene sequence: CDR1 SGHAT, CDR2 FQNNGV. V dropped 2 bases and J dropped 0 bases, with 17 bases sitting between them. This CDR3 is 19 amino acids long. For the CDR3, the DNA is TGTGCCAGCAGCTTATACCCGAATTCAGGCAGCTCCTATAATTCACCCCTCCACTTT. Translating it yields CASSLYPNSGSSYNSPLHF. The full variable domain, its missing parts supplied by reference TRBV11-2 and TRBJ1-6, is EAGVAQSPRYKIIEKRQSVAFWCNPISGHATLYWYQQILGQGPKLLIQFQNNGVVDDSQLPKDRFSAERLKGVDSTLKIQPAKLEDSAVYLCASSLYPNSGSSYNSPLHFGNGTRLTVT.

This clonotype was counted between two and nine times. This chain uses TRBV7-2 with TRBJ1-2; a possible D gene is TRBD1 (6 bases). The V gene lost 0 bases and the J gene lost 7 bases, with 12 bases spanning the gap. The germline CDR1 and CDR2 sequences are SGHTA and FQGNSA. CDR3 length: 14 amino acids. In DNA form, the CDR3 reads TGTGCCAGCAGCTTAGCGCAGGGGAATATTGGCTACACCTTC. As protein: CASSLAQGNIGYTF.

This clonotype is termed medium-sized. The chain links TRBV29-1 to TRBJ2-3; 8 nucleotides agree with TRBD2. CDR3 length: 13 amino acids. The V gene end was trimmed by 6 bases and the J gene end by 8 bases; junction bases not matched to a gene: 10. Germline V CDR1 and CDR2: SQVTM, ANQGSEA. DNA of the CDR3: TGCAGCGTCCAGCGGGAGAGAGTCGGTACGCAGTATTTT. Its protein product is CSVQRERVGTQYF.

This clonotype was recorded a few times. This chain uses TRBV27 with TRBJ2-1; 9 nucleotides match TRBD2. The CDR3 runs to 15 residues. Germline loops: CDR1 MNHEY, CDR2 SMNVEV (reference sequence). The trim removed 6 bases at V and 2 bases at J, leaving 5 bases unmatched. CDR3 bases: TGTGCCAGCAGGGCCGGGACTAGCCCCTACAATGAGCAGTTCTTC. It yields the protein CASRAGTSPYNEQFF.

This clonotype was seen repeatedly, ten times or more. CDR3 amino acids: CASSQDEGTNTQYF. As DNA, the CDR3 is TGCGCCAGCAGCCAAGATGAGGGTACGAATACGCAGTATTTT. The rearrangement links TRBV4-3 to TRBJ2-3; D is perhaps TRBD2 (5 bases). V dropped 0 bases and J dropped 7 bases, with 11 bases sitting between them. Germline assignment: CDR1 LGHNA and CDR2 YSLEER. This CDR3 has 14 amino acids.

CDR3 nucleotides: TGTGCCAGCAACCGAGCAAGAAACGGGGAGCTGTTTTTT. This gives the protein CASNRARNGELFF. The chain joins TRBV2 to TRBJ2-2; D is undetermined. The V end was cut by 7 bases, the J end by 7 bases, with 13 bases between. Germline-derived CDR1 and CDR2 are SNHLY and FYNNEI. The CDR3 is 13 residues long. Looking up the rest from reference TRBV2 and TRBJ2-2 gives the full variable domain: EPEVTQTPSHQVTQMGQEVILRCVPISNHLYFYWYRQILGQKVEFLVSFYNNEISEKSEIFDDQFSVERPDGSNFTLKIRSTKLEDSAMYFCASNRARNGELFFGEGSRLTVL.

The chain joins TRBV30 to TRBJ2-7, with 12 positions matching TRBD1. CDR3 size: 17 residues. Trimming removed 1 base from V and 0 bases from J; junction bases left unmatched: 7. Germline CDR1 GTSNPN, CDR2 SVGIG (reference sequence). CDR3 sequence: CAWSAGTGGHLSYEQYF. Written as DNA, the CDR3 is TGTGCCTGGAGTGCCGGGACAGGGGGCCACCTCTCCTACGAGCAGTACTTC.

The V call is TRBV30, the J call TRBJ1-4; TRBD1 is a possible D gene (5 bases). The length of the CDR3 is 14 residues. Germline CDR1 is GTSNPN and CDR2 is SVGIG (reference sequence). With 0 bases removed from V and 8 bases from J, the gap between germline ends came to 13 bases. CDR3 amino acids: CAWSVQARDEKLFF. In DNA form, the CDR3 reads TGTGCCTGGAGTGTACAGGCAAGGGACGAAAAACTGTTTTTT.

This clonotype has a count of ten or more. The chain uses TRBV12-5 and TRBJ2-7, with 7 bases fitting TRBD1. The CDR3 totals 13 residues. J lost 3 bases, V lost 6 bases, and 5 bases had no gene match. The V gene's germline CDR1 is LGHNT and CDR2 FRNRAP. CDR3 sequence: CASGGTAGYEQYF. CDR3 DNA: TGTGCTAGTGGAGGGACAGCCGGCTACGAGCAGTACTTC.

This clonotype is categorized as medium-sized (0.01 to 0.1%). The gene calls are TRBV29-1 and TRBJ2-2; D may be TRBD1 or TRBD2 (5 bases each). Germline V gene lookup returns CDR1 SQVTM and CDR2 ANQGSEA. V was clipped by 2 bases and J by 0 bases, with 10 bases between them. The length of the CDR3 is 15 residues. CDR3 residues: CSVEWGISNTGELFF. The DNA of the CDR3 is TGCAGCGTTGAATGGGGGATCTCGAACACCGGGGAGCTGTTTTTT.

This clonotype occurred a few times. The chain links TRBV3-1 to TRBJ2-3, with D maybe TRBD1 (5 bases). Trimming shortened V by 6 bases and J by 4 bases, and 8 bases separated the two germline ends. The CDR3 totals 12 residues. CDR1 is LGHDT, CDR2 YNNKEL, per germline (reference sequence). Written as DNA, the CDR3 is TGTGCCAGCAGAAGGGGTTCAGATACGCAGTATTTT. Its translation is CASRRGSDTQYF.

This clonotype was counted between two and nine times. The chain recombines TRBV12-5 with TRBJ2-3; weak D call: TRBD2 (6 bases). The CDR3 extends over 17 amino acids. Germline V gene lookup returns CDR1 LGHNT and CDR2 FRNRAP. Trimming removed 8 bases at V and 2 bases at J, with 23 bases between. CDR3 residues: CASTLGAGTISTDTQYF. The CDR3 region has the DNA TGTGCTAGTACGCTTGGTGCGGGAACAATCTCCACAGATACGCAGTATTTT.

This clonotype showed up just a few times. The chain couples TRBV5-6 to TRBJ1-2, with no clear D. This CDR3 has 12 amino acids. V lost 0 bases to trimming and J lost 7 bases, with 7 bases between them. From germline, CDR1 is SGHDT and CDR2 YYEEEE. The CDR3 reads CASSLEERGYTF. DNA for the CDR3: TGTGCCAGCAGCTTGGAAGAACGTGGCTACACCTTC.

The chain uses TRBV4-1 and TRBJ1-5, with D uncertain. This CDR3 is 15 amino acids long. From germline, CDR1 is MGHRA and CDR2 YSYEKL. V was pared by 4 bases and J by 0 bases, with 10 bases between. The CDR3 sequence is CASSPQTASNQPQHF. In DNA form, the CDR3 reads TGCGCCAGCAGCCCCCAAACGGCTAGCAATCAGCCCCAGCATTTT.

V is TRBV28 and J is TRBJ2-1, with D possibly TRBD2 on 6 matching bases. With 5 bases removed from V and 4 bases from J, the gap between germline ends came to 9 bases. Germline CDR1 reads MDHEN; CDR2 reads SYDVKM. This CDR3 contains 13 residues. In nucleotides, the CDR3 is TGTGCCAGCAGTGGAGGGCCATACAATGAGCAGTTCTTC. Translating gives CASSGGPYNEQFF.

The table lists this clonotype with a few counts. V and J are TRBV7-2 and TRBJ1-5; no clear D. Trimming pared 1 base from V and 0 bases from J, leaving 10 bases between. The CDR3 sequence is 16 residues long. Looked up from germline, CDR1 is SGHTA and CDR2 is FQGNSA. In DNA, the CDR3 is TGTGCCAGCAGCTTAGTCGCAGGCGCTAGCAATCAGCCCCAGCATTTT. It codes for CASSLVAGASNQPQHF.

This clonotype was recorded a few times. The chain employs TRBV28 and TRBJ1-1; TRBD1 is a possible D gene (5 bases). The V end was cut by 6 bases, the J end by 2 bases, with 22 bases between. Per the germline V gene, CDR1 is MDHEN and CDR2 is SYDVKM. The CDR3 runs to 17 residues. The chain's CDR3 is CASRGTGAGSSNTEAFF. The DNA of the CDR3 is TGTGCCAGCAGGGGGACTGGGGCCGGCTCGTCAAACACTGAAGCTTTCTTT. The full variable domain, its missing parts supplied by reference TRBV28 and TRBJ1-1, is DVKVTQSSRYLVKRTGEKVFLECVQDMDHENMFWYRQDPGLGLRLIYFSYDVKMKEKGDIPEGYSVSREKKERFSLILESASTNQTSMYLCASRGTGAGSSNTEAFFGQGTRLTVV.

The chain links TRBV6-2 or TRBV6-3 to TRBJ1-2; 7 nucleotides agree with TRBD1. The CDR3 has 13 amino acids. The ends lost 4 bases at V and 6 bases at J; junction bases unmatched: 5. Germline V lookup: CDR1 MNHEY, CDR2 SVGEGT. This chain's CDR3 is CASSSQGNHGYTF. CDR3 bases: TGTGCCAGCAGTTCACAGGGGAACCATGGCTACACCTTC.

This chain connects TRBV6-2 or TRBV6-3 to TRBJ2-5; 15 bases align to TRBD2. The CDR3 spans 16 residues. Germline trimming cut 5 bases from V and 5 bases from J; bases unmatched to any gene: 6. The germline CDR1 and CDR2 sequences are MNHEY and SVGEGT. The CDR3 sequence: CASSVGTSGRLETQYF. CDR3 sequence (DNA): TGTGCCAGCAGTGTAGGGACTAGCGGGAGGTTGGAGACCCAGTACTTC.

This chain uses TRBV24-1 with TRBJ2-3; 7 nucleotides agree with TRBD2. V gave up 0 bases and J gave up 1 base; unmatched junction bases: 0. The V gene's germline CDR1 is KGHDR and CDR2 SFDVKD. The CDR3 has 15 residues. Here the CDR3 reads CATSDLGGGTDTQYF. DNA of the CDR3: TGTGCCACCAGTGATTTGGGGGGGGGCACAGATACGCAGTATTTT.

The chain links TRBV3-1 to TRBJ2-1; D gene uncertain. The CDR3 has 11 amino acids. The ends were cut back, 1 base at V and 12 bases at J, with 7 bases in the middle. CDR1 and CDR2 from the germline V gene are LGHDT and YNNKEL (reference sequence). CDR3 amino acids: CASSQGPGQFF. CDR3 bases: TGTGCCAGCAGCCAAGGACCCGGGCAGTTCTTC.

This clonotype was recorded many times. This rearrangement joins TRBV5-6 to TRBJ2-1; D possibly uses TRBD1 or TRBD2 (5 bases each). The CDR3 contains 17 residues. Between the trimmed V and J ends, which lost 0 bases and 0 bases, there was a span of 13 bases. The germline V gene has CDR1 SGHDT and CDR2 YYEEEE. CDR3 sequence (DNA): TGTGCCAGCAGCTTGGCGAGGGACGGAAGCTCCTACAATGAGCAGTTCTTC. This sequence encodes CASSLARDGSSYNEQFF.